Listed below are T cell receptor beta chains from one sample, sequenced in a study of Graves' ophthalmopathy and Graves' hyperthyroidism. A single record per CDR3 protein comes from TCRdb applying MiXCR to the multiplex PCR reads. Among a few hundred thousand distinct CDR3 sequences listed, 17% were seen once. The material sequenced was peripheral blood. Receptors originate from an adult woman with stable Graves' hyperthyroidism. CDR3s include the opening cysteine and the closing phenylalanine or tryptophan. A D gene is named only where the DNA matches it firmly. Only some rows state a clone size, as once, few, many or a class for expanded clones.

v_call: TRBV20-1
d_call: -
j_call: TRBJ2-4
clone_size: -
cdr3_nt: TGCAGTGCCCTTGCGGTGGGAAACATTCAGTACTTC
cdr3_aa: CSALAVGNIQYF

v_call: TRBV12-3/TRBV12-4
d_call: TRBD1
j_call: TRBJ2-7
clone_size: -
cdr3_nt: TGTGCCGGCAGTTTGGGCAGGGGGCGCATCAACGAGCAGTACTTC
cdr3_aa: CAGSLGRGRINEQYF

v_call: TRBV5-1
d_call: TRBD2
j_call: TRBJ2-2
clone_size: few
cdr3_nt: TGCGCCAGCAGCTTACCCCAGGGACTACCGGGGGCCGGGGAGCTGTTTTTT
cdr3_aa: CASSLPQGLPGAGELFF

v_call: TRBV7-2
d_call: TRBD1
j_call: TRBJ1-1
clone_size: many
cdr3_nt: TGTGCCAGCAGTTCGGGACAGGGATGGACTGAAGCTTTCTTT
cdr3_aa: CASSSGQGWTEAFF

v_call: TRBV12-3/TRBV12-4
d_call: TRBD1
j_call: TRBJ1-1
clone_size: once
cdr3_nt: TGTGCCAGCAGTAAACTGACAGGGGGGACTGAAGCTTTCTTT
cdr3_aa: CASSKLTGGTEAFF

v_call: TRBV28
d_call: -
j_call: TRBJ1-1
clone_size: many
cdr3_nt: TGTGCCAGCAGTCCCCCGACACCCGAAGCTTTCTTT
cdr3_aa: CASSPPTPEAFF

v_call: TRBV4-2
d_call: -
j_call: TRBJ2-7
clone_size: many
cdr3_nt: TGTGCCAGCAGCCAACTGACTCCCTCCTACGAGCAGTACTTC
cdr3_aa: CASSQLTPSYEQYF

v_call: TRBV12-5
d_call: TRBD1
j_call: TRBJ1-5
clone_size: many
cdr3_nt: TGTGCTAGTGGTTTGGGACCCGGGACAGGGAGTCAGCCCCAGCATTTT
cdr3_aa: CASGLGPGTGSQPQHF

v_call: TRBV20-1
d_call: TRBD2
j_call: TRBJ2-7
clone_size: many
cdr3_nt: TGCAGTGCTAGTAGGGACTACTCCTACGAGCAGTACTTC
cdr3_aa: CSASRDYSYEQYF

v_call: TRBV7-2
d_call: TRBD1
j_call: TRBJ1-1
clone_size: many
cdr3_nt: TGTGCCAGCAGCACCTCGACAGGGGGGACTGAAGCTTTCTTT
cdr3_aa: CASSTSTGGTEAFF

v_call: TRBV29-1
d_call: TRBD1
j_call: TRBJ1-5
clone_size: many
cdr3_nt: TGCAGCGTTGCAGGGGGCTCAGAACAGCCCCAGCATTTT
cdr3_aa: CSVAGGSEQPQHF

v_call: TRBV29-1
d_call: TRBD2
j_call: TRBJ2-7
clone_size: many
cdr3_nt: TGCAGCGTTGGGGTAGCGGGATTCTACGAGCAGTACTTC
cdr3_aa: CSVGVAGFYEQYF

v_call: TRBV15
d_call: TRBD2
j_call: TRBJ2-5
clone_size: -
cdr3_nt: TGTGCCACCAGCAGCCCGGGGGGGCTCCAGACCCAGTACTTC
cdr3_aa: CATSSPGGLQTQYF

v_call: TRBV6-5
d_call: -
j_call: TRBJ1-3
clone_size: -
cdr3_nt: TGTGCCAGCAGTTCCGGGGGTCGGGCCTCTGGAAACACCATATATTTT
cdr3_aa: CASSSGGRASGNTIYF

v_call: TRBV6-5
d_call: TRBD1
j_call: TRBJ2-3
clone_size: -
cdr3_nt: TGTGCCAGCAGTTATAGGGGGCAGAGCACAGATACGCAGTATTTT
cdr3_aa: CASSYRGQSTDTQYF

v_call: TRBV6-5
d_call: TRBD1
j_call: TRBJ2-7
clone_size: many
cdr3_nt: TGTGCCAGCAACCGGGACAGGGGTACCTACGAGCAGTACTTC
cdr3_aa: CASNRDRGTYEQYF

v_call: TRBV6-1
d_call: -
j_call: TRBJ1-2
clone_size: many
cdr3_nt: TGTGCCAGCAGTGAAGCCGCCAGACCCAACTATGGCTACACCTTC
cdr3_aa: CASSEAARPNYGYTF

v_call: TRBV19
d_call: TRBD2
j_call: TRBJ2-2
clone_size: few
cdr3_nt: TGTGCCAGTAGTTCAGGGACTAGCAGAAACACCGGGGAGCTGTTTTTT
cdr3_aa: CASSSGTSRNTGELFF

v_call: TRBV7-9
d_call: -
j_call: TRBJ2-5
clone_size: many
cdr3_nt: TGTGCCAGCAGCTTATCGGTCGTGTGGGAGACCCAGTACTTC
cdr3_aa: CASSLSVVWETQYF

v_call: TRBV9
d_call: TRBD2
j_call: TRBJ2-7
clone_size: many
cdr3_nt: TGTGCCAGCAGCGTAGCTAGCGGGGCAAACTACGAGCAGTACTTC
cdr3_aa: CASSVASGANYEQYF

v_call: TRBV5-1
d_call: TRBD2
j_call: TRBJ2-5
clone_size: few
cdr3_nt: TGCGCCAGCAGTTCCGGGGGCCTAGCGGGAGGAGAGACCCAGTACTTC
cdr3_aa: CASSSGGLAGGETQYF

v_call: TRBV20-1
d_call: -
j_call: TRBJ2-5
clone_size: many
cdr3_nt: TGCAGTGCTAGGTCCGGAGGGAAAGAGACCCAGTACTTC
cdr3_aa: CSARSGGKETQYF

v_call: TRBV6-1
d_call: TRBD2
j_call: TRBJ2-5
clone_size: many
cdr3_nt: TGTGCCAGCACGAAGGGACTAGCGGGAGGCCAAGAGACCCAGTACTTC
cdr3_aa: CASTKGLAGGQETQYF

v_call: TRBV12-5
d_call: TRBD2
j_call: TRBJ2-2
clone_size: -
cdr3_nt: TGTGCTAGTGGTTTGGTAATTCAGCGGGAGGGCCCCGGGGAACTGTTTTTT
cdr3_aa: CASGLVIQREGPGELFF

v_call: TRBV28
d_call: TRBD1
j_call: TRBJ1-2
clone_size: -
cdr3_nt: TGTGCCAGCAGTTTGACAGGGGGCCCGGGAGGCTACACCTTC
cdr3_aa: CASSLTGGPGGYTF

v_call: TRBV12-3/TRBV12-4
d_call: TRBD2
j_call: TRBJ2-5
clone_size: many
cdr3_nt: TGTGCCAGCAGTTTTTTGTCTAGCGGGCAAGAGACCCAGTACTTC
cdr3_aa: CASSFLSSGQETQYF

v_call: TRBV20-1
d_call: TRBD1
j_call: TRBJ2-7
clone_size: many
cdr3_nt: TGCAGTGCCTTCGTAAGCTCCAGGGGGCGCGGCGAGCAGTACTTC
cdr3_aa: CSAFVSSRGRGEQYF

v_call: TRBV7-8
d_call: TRBD1
j_call: TRBJ2-7
clone_size: many
cdr3_nt: TGTGCCAGCAGCTGGTGGGACAGGGATTATCCCTACGAGCAGTACTTC
cdr3_aa: CASSWWDRDYPYEQYF

v_call: TRBV27
d_call: TRBD1
j_call: TRBJ1-1
clone_size: many
cdr3_nt: TGTGCTAGCAGTTCGCAGGGGGCTCGACGCACTGAAGCTTTCTTT
cdr3_aa: CASSSQGARRTEAFF

v_call: TRBV20-1
d_call: TRBD2
j_call: TRBJ2-7
clone_size: -
cdr3_nt: TGCAGTGCTGGATCGGGACTAGCGGTCTACGAGCAGTACTTC
cdr3_aa: CSAGSGLAVYEQYF

v_call: TRBV11-1
d_call: TRBD2
j_call: TRBJ2-5
clone_size: -
cdr3_nt: TGTGCCAGCAGCTTTAGCGGGAGCCTGTCGAAAGAGACCCAGTACTTC
cdr3_aa: CASSFSGSLSKETQYF

v_call: TRBV12-5
d_call: -
j_call: TRBJ2-2
clone_size: many
cdr3_nt: TGTGCTAGTGGTCTCCCTCTTGGGGCGAGCGGGGAGCTGTTTTTT
cdr3_aa: CASGLPLGASGELFF

v_call: TRBV5-4
d_call: TRBD2
j_call: TRBJ2-5
clone_size: many
cdr3_nt: TGTGCCAGCAGTTCCGGAGGGAGGGCCAGGATTGAGACCCAGTACTTC
cdr3_aa: CASSSGGRARIETQYF

v_call: TRBV28
d_call: TRBD1
j_call: TRBJ1-2
clone_size: many
cdr3_nt: TGTGCCAGCAGCCTACATTCGGACAGGGGCTATGGCTACACCTTC
cdr3_aa: CASSLHSDRGYGYTF

v_call: TRBV7-2
d_call: TRBD2
j_call: TRBJ2-5
clone_size: -
cdr3_nt: TGTGCCAGCAGCCGGACTAGAGGAGAGACCCAGTACTTC
cdr3_aa: CASSRTRGETQYF

v_call: TRBV3-1
d_call: -
j_call: TRBJ2-5
clone_size: -
cdr3_nt: TGTGCCAGCAGCCGCCCTTCTGGGGGCTTGGAGACCCAGTACTTC
cdr3_aa: CASSRPSGGLETQYF

v_call: TRBV6-4
d_call: TRBD1
j_call: TRBJ1-5
clone_size: many
cdr3_nt: TGTGCCAGCAGTGATCCTCCGGGACAGGGGGCCTCAGGCAATCAGCCCCAGCATTTT
cdr3_aa: CASSDPPGQGASGNQPQHF

v_call: TRBV12-3/TRBV12-4
d_call: -
j_call: TRBJ1-2
clone_size: many
cdr3_nt: TGTGCCAGCAGCCGATGGGGTGGGGCAATGGGGCTGATGTATGGCTACACCTTC
cdr3_aa: CASSRWGGAMGLMYGYTF

v_call: TRBV18
d_call: -
j_call: TRBJ1-3
clone_size: -
cdr3_nt: TGTGCCAGCTCATCCGACGGGGCGCAAGCCACCATATATTTT
cdr3_aa: CASSSDGAQATIYF

v_call: TRBV5-1
d_call: TRBD2
j_call: TRBJ2-5
clone_size: many
cdr3_nt: TGCGCCAGCAGCTTGGGACTAGCGGGTACCCAAGAGACCCAGTACTTC
cdr3_aa: CASSLGLAGTQETQYF